This T cell receptor (beta chain) came from a study of neurological immune-mediated disorders. The cDNA was synthesized by means of template-switch 5'RACE, which was carried out with 10-nucleotide random UMIs. A single record per CDR3 protein comes from TCRdb applying MiXCR to the 5' RACE reads. The data hold about 60,000 distinct CDR3 sequences, with approximately 4.4% observed a single time. CDR3 length: 16 amino acids. The germline gives CDR1 SGHRS, CDR2 YFSETQ. V lost 3 bases to trimming and J lost 0 bases; unmatched junction nucleotides: 5. By proportion, this clonotype is medium-sized. The TCR originated in a man aged 50 to 60 with multiple sclerosis. This rearrangement joins TRBV5-1 to TRBJ2-1, with 8 positions matching TRBD2. Specimen: PBMCs. Here the CDR3 DNA reads TGCGCCAGCAGCTCACTTAGCGGGGTCTCCTACAATGAGCAGTTCTTC. It specifies CASSSLSGVSYNEQFF.